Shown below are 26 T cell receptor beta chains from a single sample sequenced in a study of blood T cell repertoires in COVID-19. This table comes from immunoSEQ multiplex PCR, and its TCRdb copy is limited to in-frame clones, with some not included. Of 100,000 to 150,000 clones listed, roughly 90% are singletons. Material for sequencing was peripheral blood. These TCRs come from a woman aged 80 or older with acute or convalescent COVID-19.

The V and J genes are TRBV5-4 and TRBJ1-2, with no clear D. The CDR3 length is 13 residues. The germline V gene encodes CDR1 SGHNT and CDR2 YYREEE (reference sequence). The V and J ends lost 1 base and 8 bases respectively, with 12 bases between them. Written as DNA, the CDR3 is TGTGCCAGCAGCTTGCTGGCAGCGCGGGGCTACACCTTC. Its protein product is CASSLLAARGYTF.

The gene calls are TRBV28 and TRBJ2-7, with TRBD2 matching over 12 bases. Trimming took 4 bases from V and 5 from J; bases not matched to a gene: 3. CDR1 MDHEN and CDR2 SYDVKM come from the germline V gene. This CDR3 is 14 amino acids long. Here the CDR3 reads CASSSSGRADEQYF. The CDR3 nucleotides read TGTGCCAGCAGTTCTAGCGGGAGGGCCGACGAGCAGTACTTC.

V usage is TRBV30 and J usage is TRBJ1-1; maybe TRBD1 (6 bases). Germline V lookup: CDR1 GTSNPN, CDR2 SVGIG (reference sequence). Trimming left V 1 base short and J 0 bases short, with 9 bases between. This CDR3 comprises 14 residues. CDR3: CAWSEDRLNTEAFF. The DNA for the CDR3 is TGTGCCTGGAGTGAGGACAGACTGAACACTGAAGCTTTCTTT. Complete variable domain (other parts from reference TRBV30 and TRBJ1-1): SQTIHQWPATLVQPVGSPLSLECTVEGTSNPNLYWYRQAAGRGLQLLFYSVGIGQISSEVPQNLSASRPQDRQFILSSKKLLLSDSGFYLCAWSEDRLNTEAFFGQGTRLTVV.

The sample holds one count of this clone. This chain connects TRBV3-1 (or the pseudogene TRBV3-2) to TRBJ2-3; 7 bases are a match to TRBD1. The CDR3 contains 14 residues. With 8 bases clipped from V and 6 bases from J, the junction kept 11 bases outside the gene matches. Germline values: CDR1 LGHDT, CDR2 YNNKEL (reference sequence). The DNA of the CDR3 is TGTGCCAGCGGTTTTACAGGGGCGGCGGATACGCAGTATTTT. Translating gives CASGFTGAADTQYF.

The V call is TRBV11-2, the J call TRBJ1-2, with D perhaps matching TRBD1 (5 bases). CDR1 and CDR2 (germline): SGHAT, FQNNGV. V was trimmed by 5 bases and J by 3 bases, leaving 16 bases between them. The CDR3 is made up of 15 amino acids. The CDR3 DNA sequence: TGTGCCAGCAGCCATGGGGGGGATCGGGACTATGGCTACACCTTC. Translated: CASSHGGDRDYGYTF.

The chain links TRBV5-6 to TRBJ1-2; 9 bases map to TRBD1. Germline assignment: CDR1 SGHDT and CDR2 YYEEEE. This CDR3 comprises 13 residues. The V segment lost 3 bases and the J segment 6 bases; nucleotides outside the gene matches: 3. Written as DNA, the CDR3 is TGTGCCAGCAGCTCGGACAGGGGAAATGGCTACACCTTC. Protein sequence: CASSSDRGNGYTF.

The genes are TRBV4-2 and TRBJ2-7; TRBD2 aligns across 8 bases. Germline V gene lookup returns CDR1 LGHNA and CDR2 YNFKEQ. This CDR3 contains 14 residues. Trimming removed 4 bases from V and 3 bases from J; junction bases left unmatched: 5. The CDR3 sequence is CASSRPGLGYEQYF. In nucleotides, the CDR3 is TGTGCCAGCAGCCGACCGGGACTAGGCTACGAGCAGTACTTC.

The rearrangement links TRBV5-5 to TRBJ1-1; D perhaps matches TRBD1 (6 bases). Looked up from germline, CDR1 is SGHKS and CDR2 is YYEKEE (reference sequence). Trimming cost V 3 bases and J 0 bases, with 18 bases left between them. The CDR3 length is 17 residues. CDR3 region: CASSSFLDRDMNTEAFF. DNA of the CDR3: TGTGCCAGCAGCTCCTTTTTGGACAGAGACATGAACACTGAAGCTTTCTTT.

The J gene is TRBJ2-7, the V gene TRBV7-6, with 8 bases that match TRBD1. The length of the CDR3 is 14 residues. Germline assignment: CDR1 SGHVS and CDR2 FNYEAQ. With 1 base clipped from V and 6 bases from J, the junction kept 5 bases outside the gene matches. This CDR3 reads CASSLEGQGGEQYF. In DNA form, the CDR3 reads TGTGCCAGCAGCTTAGAAGGACAGGGTGGCGAGCAGTACTTC. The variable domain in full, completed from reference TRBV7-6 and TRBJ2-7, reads GAGVSQSPRYKVTKRGQDVALRCDPISGHVSLYWYRQALGQGPEFLTYFNYEAQQDKSGLPNDRFSAERPEGSISTLTIQRTEQRDSAMYRCASSLEGQGGEQYFGPGTRLTVT.

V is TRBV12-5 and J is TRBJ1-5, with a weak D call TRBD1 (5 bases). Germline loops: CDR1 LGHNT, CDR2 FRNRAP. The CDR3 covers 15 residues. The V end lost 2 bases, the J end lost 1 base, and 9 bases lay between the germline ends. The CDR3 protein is CASGLYPGSNQPQHF. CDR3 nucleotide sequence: TGTGCTAGTGGTTTGTACCCAGGGAGCAATCAGCCCCAGCATTTT. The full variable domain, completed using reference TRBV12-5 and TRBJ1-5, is DARVTQTPRHKVTEMGQEVTMRCQPILGHNTVFWYRQTMMQGLELLAYFRNRAPLDDSGMPKDRFSAEMPDATLATLKIQPSEPRDSAVYFCASGLYPGSNQPQHFGDGTRLSIL.

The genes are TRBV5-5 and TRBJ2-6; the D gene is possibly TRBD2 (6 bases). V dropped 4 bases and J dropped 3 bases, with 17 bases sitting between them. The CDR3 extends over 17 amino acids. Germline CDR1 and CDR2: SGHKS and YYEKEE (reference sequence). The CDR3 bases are TGTGCCAGCAGCGGAGGGACCGGGAGAAGTGGGGCCAACGTCCTGACTTTC. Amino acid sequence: CASSGGTGRSGANVLTF. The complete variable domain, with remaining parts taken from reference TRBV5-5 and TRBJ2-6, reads DAGVTQSPTHLIKTRGQQVTLRCSPISGHKSVSWYQQVLGQGPQFIFQYYEKEERGRGNFPDRFSARQFPNYSSELNVNALLLGDSALYLCASSGGTGRSGANVLTFGAGSRLTVL.

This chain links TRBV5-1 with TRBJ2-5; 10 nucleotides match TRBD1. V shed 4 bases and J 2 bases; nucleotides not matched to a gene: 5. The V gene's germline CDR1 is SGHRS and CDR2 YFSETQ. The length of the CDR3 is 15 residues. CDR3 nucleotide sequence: TGCGCCAGCAGCGTTGGGACAGGGGTTCAAGAGACCCAGTACTTC. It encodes CASSVGTGVQETQYF. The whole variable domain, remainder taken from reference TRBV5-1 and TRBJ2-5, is KAGVTQTPRYLIKTRGQQVTLSCSPISGHRSVSWYQQTPGQGLQFLFEYFSETQRNKGNFPGRFSGRQFSNSRSEMNVSTLELGDSALYLCASSVGTGVQETQYFGPGTRLLVL.

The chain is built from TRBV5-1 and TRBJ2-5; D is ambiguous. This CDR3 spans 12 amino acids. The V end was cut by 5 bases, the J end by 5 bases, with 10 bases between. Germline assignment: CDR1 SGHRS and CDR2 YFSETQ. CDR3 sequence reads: CASSPGSETQYF. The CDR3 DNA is TGCGCCAGCAGTCCCGGGTCGGAGACCCAGTACTTC.

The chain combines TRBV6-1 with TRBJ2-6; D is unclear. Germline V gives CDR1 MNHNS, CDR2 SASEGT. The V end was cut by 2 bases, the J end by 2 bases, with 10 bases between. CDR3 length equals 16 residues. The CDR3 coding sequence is TGTGCCAGCAGTGAATTCATGAGTACTGGGGCCAACGTCCTGACTTTC. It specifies CASSEFMSTGANVLTF.

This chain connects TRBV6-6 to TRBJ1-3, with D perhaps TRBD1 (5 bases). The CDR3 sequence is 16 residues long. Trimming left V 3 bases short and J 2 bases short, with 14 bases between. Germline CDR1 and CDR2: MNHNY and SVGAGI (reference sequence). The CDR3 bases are TGTGCCAGCAGTTATAGGTCCCAGGGCACTGGAAACACCATATATTTT. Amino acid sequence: CASSYRSQGTGNTIYF.

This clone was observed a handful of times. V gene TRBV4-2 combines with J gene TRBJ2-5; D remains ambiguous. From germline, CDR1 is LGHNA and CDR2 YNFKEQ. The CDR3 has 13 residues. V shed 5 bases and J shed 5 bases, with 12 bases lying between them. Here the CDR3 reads CASSYNLQETQYF. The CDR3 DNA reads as TGTGCCAGCAGCTACAATCTTCAGGAGACCCAGTACTTC.

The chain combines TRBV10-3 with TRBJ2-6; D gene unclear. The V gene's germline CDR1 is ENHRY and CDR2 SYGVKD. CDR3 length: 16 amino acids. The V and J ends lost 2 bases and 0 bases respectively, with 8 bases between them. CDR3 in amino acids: CAISERPSSGANVLTF. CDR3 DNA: TGTGCCATCAGTGAGAGACCTAGCTCTGGGGCCAACGTCCTGACTTTC.

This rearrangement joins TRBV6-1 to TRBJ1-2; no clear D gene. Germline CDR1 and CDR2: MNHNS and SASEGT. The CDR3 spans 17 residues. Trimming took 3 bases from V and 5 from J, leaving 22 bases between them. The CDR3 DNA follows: TGTGCCAGCAGTGACCAAAGGACGGACGCGGGGAGGTATGGCTACACCTTC. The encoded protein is CASSDQRTDAGRYGYTF.

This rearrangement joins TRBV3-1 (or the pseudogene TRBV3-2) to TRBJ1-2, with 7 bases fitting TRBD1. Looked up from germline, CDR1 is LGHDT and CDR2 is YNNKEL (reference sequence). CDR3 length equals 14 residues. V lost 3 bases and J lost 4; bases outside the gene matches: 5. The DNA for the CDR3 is TGTGCCAGCAGCCACGATCCAGGGGGCTATGGCTACACCTTC. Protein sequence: CASSHDPGGYGYTF.

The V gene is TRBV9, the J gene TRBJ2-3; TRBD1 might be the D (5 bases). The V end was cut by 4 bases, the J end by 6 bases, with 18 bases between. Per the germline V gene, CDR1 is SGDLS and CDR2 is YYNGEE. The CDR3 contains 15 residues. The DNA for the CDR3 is TGTGCCAGCAGCCTTAGGGGCAGGGTTTCGGATACGCAGTATTTT. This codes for CASSLRGRVSDTQYF.

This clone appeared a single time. This chain's CDR3 is CATSRNRGFSSYNSPLHF. CDR3 nucleotides: TGTGCCACCAGCAGAAACAGGGGGTTCAGCTCCTATAATTCACCCCTCCACTTT. This chain joins TRBV15 and TRBJ1-6; 8 positions agree with TRBD1. The CDR3 is 18 amino acids. The V gene end was trimmed by 2 bases and the J gene end by 0 bases; junction bases not matched to a gene: 6. Looked up from germline, CDR1 is LNHNV and CDR2 is YYDKDF (reference sequence).

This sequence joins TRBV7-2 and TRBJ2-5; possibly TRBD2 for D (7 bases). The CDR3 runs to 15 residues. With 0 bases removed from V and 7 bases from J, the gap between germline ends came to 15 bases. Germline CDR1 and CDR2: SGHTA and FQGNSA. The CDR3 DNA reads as TGTGCCAGCAGCTTAGCGATGGGGGGGCGGGGGACCCAGTACTTC. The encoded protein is CASSLAMGGRGTQYF.

CDR3 DNA sequence: TGTGCCAGCAGCTTTGAAACAGGGTATGGCTACACCTTC. Translation gives CASSFETGYGYTF. The chain couples TRBV7-2 to TRBJ1-2, with a possible D match to TRBD1 (6 bases). Per the germline V gene, CDR1 is SGHTA and CDR2 is FQGNSA. The germline V and J ends were trimmed by 3 bases and 5 bases, with 10 bases remaining between them. The CDR3 is 13 amino acids.

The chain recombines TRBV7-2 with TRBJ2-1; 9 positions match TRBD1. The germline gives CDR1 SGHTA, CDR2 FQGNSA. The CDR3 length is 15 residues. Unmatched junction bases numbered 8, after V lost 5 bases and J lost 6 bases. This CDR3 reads CASSTLKTGGNEQFF. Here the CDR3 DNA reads TGTGCCAGCAGCACTTTAAAGACAGGGGGCAATGAGCAGTTCTTC.

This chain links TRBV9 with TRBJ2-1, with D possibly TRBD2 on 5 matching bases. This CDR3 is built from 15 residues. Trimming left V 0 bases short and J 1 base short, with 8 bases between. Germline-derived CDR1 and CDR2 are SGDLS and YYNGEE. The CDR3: CASSVALASYNEQFF. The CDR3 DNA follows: TGTGCCAGCAGCGTAGCTCTAGCATCCTACAATGAGCAGTTCTTC.

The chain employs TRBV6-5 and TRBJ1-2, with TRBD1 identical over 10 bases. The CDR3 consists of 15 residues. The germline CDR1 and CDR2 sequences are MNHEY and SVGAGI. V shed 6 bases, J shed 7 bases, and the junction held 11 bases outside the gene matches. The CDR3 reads CASSRPGTGEVGYTF. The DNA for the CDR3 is TGTGCCAGCAGCCGTCCCGGGACAGGGGAGGTTGGCTACACCTTC.